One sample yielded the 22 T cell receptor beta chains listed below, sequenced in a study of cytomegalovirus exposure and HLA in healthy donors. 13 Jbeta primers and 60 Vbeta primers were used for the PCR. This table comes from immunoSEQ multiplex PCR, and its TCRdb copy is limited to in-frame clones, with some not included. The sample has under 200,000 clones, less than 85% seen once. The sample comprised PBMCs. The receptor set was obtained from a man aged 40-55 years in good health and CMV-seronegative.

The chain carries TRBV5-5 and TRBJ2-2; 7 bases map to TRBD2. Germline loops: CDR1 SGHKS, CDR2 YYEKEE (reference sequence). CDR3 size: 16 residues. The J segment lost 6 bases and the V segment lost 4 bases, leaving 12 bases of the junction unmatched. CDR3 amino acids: CASSNPFSGRAGELFF. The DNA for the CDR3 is TGTGCCAGCAGCAATCCCTTTAGCGGGCGTGCCGGGGAGCTGTTTTTT. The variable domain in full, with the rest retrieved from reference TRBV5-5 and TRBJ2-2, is DAGVTQSPTHLIKTRGQQVTLRCSPISGHKSVSWYQQVLGQGPQFIFQYYEKEERGRGNFPDRFSARQFPNYSSELNVNALLLGDSALYLCASSNPFSGRAGELFFGEGSRLTVL.

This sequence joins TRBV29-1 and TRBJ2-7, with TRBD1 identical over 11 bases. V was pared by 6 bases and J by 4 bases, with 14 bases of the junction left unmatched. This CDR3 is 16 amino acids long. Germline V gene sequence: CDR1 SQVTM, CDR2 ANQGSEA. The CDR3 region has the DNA TGCAGCGTCGTCCCGGACAGGGGGCAGATTTTTTACGAGCAGTACTTC. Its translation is CSVVPDRGQIFYEQYF.

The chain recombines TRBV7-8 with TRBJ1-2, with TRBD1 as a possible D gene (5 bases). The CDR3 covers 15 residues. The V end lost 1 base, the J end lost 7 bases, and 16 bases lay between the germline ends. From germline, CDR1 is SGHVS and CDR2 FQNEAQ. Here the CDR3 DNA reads TGTGCCAGCAGCTTAGGTTCGCCAGACACAGGTGGCTACACCTTC. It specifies CASSLGSPDTGGYTF.

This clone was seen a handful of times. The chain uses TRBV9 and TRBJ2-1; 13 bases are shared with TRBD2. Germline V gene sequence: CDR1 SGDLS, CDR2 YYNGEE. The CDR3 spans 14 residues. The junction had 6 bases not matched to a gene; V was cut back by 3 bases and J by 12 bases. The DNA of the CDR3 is TGTGCCAGCAGCGGACAACTAGCGGGGGGGAGGCAGTTCTTC. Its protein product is CASSGQLAGGRQFF.

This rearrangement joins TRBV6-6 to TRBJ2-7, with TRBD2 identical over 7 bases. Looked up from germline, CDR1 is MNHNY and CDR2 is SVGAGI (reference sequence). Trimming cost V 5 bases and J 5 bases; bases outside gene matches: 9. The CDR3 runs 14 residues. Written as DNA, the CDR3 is TGTGCCAGCAGTCGGGCGGGGGATAGGGACGAGCAGTACTTC. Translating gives CASSRAGDRDEQYF.

The CDR3 coding sequence is TGTGCCAGCAGCCAAACCGGACAGTCGAACACTGAAGCTTTCTTT. Its protein is CASSQTGQSNTEAFF. The V gene is TRBV14, the J gene TRBJ1-1; perhaps TRBD1 as D (6 bases). The CDR3 is made up of 15 amino acids. V dropped 2 bases and J dropped 1 base, with 11 bases sitting between them. Germline CDR1 reads SGHDN; CDR2 reads FVKESK.

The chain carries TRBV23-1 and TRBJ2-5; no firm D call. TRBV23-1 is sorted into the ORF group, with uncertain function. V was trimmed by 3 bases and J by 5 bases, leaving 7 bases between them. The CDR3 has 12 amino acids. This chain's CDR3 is CASSQKEETQYF. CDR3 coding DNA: TGCGCCAGCAGTCAGAAAGAGGAGACCCAGTACTTC.

CDR3: CASSYGDSWSYEQYF. CDR3 coding DNA: TGTGCCAGCAGTTACGGGGACTCTTGGTCCTACGAGCAGTACTTC. The chain uses TRBV6-6 and TRBJ2-7, with a weak D call TRBD2 (6 bases). V lost 2 bases and J 1 base, leaving 12 bases between the germline ends. Germline V gene sequence: CDR1 MNHNY, CDR2 SVGAGI (reference sequence). The CDR3 has 15 amino acids.

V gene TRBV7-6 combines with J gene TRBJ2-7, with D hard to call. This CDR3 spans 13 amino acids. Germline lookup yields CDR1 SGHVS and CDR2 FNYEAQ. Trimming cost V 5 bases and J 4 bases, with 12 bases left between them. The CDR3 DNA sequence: TGTGCCAGCAGCCCAGTACCCCGATACGAGCAGTACTTC. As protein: CASSPVPRYEQYF.

CDR3 DNA: TGTGCCAGCGGGGGCGACACCGGGGAGCTGTTTTTT. Protein product: CASGGDTGELFF. The chain has TRBV6-5 and TRBJ2-2, with a possible D match to TRBD1 (6 bases). There are 12 residues in the CDR3. The ends were cut back, 8 bases at V and 3 bases at J, with 7 bases in the middle. Germline V lookup: CDR1 MNHEY, CDR2 SVGAGI.

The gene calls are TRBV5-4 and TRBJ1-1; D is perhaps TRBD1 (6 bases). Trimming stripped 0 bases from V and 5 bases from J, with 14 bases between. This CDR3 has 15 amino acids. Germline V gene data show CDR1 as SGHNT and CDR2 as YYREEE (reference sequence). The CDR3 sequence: CASSLVRGTRTEAFF. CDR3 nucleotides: TGTGCCAGCAGCTTGGTTAGGGGGACGAGGACTGAAGCTTTCTTT.

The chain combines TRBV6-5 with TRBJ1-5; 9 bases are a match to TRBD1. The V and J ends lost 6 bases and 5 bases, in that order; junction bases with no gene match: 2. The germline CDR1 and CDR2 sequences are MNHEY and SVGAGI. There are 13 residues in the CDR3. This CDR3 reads CASSNRGHQPQHF. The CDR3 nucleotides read TGTGCCAGCAGCAACAGGGGGCATCAGCCCCAGCATTTT.

The chain's CDR3 is CASSRSDRGGEKLFF. The CDR3 DNA follows: TGTGCCAGCAGTCGATCGGACAGGGGGGGGGAAAAACTGTTTTTT. The genes are TRBV27 and TRBJ1-4; TRBD1 agrees at 10 bases. Losses at the gene ends were 5 bases for V and 8 bases for J; bases not matched to a gene: 8. Germline lookup yields CDR1 MNHEY and CDR2 SMNVEV (reference sequence). The CDR3 runs to 15 residues.

CDR3 nucleotides: TGTGCCAGCAGCGCGGACAGCGGGGTCACTGAAGCTTTCTTT. Its translation is CASSADSGVTEAFF. V and J are TRBV9 and TRBJ1-1; weak D call: TRBD1 (6 bases). This CDR3 has 14 residues. CDR1 and CDR2 from the germline V gene are SGDLS and YYNGEE. V was cut by 3 bases and J by 4 bases, with 13 bases left in between.

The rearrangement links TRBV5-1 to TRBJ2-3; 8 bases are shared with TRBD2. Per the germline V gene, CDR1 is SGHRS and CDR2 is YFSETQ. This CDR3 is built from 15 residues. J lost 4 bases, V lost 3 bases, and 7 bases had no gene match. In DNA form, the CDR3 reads TGCGCCAGCAGCTGGCGGGGGGCAGAGGCAGATACGCAGTATTTT. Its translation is CASSWRGAEADTQYF.

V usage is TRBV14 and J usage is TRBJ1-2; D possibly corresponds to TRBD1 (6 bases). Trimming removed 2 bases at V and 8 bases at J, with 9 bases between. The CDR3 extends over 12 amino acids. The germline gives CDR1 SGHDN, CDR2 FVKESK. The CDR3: CASSQTGYGYTF. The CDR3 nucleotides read TGTGCCAGCAGCCAAACAGGGTACGGCTACACCTTC.

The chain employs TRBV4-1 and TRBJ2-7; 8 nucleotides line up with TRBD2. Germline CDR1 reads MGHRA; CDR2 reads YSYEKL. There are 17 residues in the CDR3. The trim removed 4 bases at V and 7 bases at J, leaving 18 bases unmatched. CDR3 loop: CASSRFNSGLASWEQYF. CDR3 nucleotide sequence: TGCGCCAGCAGCCGATTCAACTCCGGACTAGCCTCTTGGGAGCAGTACTTC.

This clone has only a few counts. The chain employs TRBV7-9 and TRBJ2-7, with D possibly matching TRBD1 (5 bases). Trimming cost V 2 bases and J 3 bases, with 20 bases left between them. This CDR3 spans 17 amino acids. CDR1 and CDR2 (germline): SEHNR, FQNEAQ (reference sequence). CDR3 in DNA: TGTGCCAGCAGCTTATACGTAGGGGCAGGAGACCTCTACGAGCAGTACTTC. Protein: CASSLYVGAGDLYEQYF. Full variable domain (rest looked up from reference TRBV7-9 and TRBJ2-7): DTGVSQNPRHKITKRGQNVTFRCDPISEHNRLYWYRQTLGQGPEFLTYFQNEAQLEKSRLLSDRFSAERPKGSFSTLEIQRTEQGDSAMYLCASSLYVGAGDLYEQYFGPGTRLTVT.

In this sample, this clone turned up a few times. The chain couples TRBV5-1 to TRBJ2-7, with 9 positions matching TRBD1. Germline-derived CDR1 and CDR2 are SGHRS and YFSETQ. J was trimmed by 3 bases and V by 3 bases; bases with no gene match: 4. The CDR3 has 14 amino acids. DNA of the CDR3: TGCGCCAGCAGCTCGGACAGGGGCTACTACGAGCAGTACTTC. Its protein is CASSSDRGYYEQYF.

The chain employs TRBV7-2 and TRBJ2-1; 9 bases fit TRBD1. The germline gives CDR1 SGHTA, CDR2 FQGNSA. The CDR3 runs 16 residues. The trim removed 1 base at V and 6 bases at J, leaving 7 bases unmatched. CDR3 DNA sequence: TGTGCCAGCAGCTTAGACGGGACAGGGCTTCGCAATGAGCAGTTCTTC. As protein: CASSLDGTGLRNEQFF.

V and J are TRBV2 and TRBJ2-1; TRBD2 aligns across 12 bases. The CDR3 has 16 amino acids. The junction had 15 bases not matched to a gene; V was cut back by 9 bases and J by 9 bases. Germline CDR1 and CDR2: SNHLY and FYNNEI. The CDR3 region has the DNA TGTGCCAGTGAGAGGGCTAGCGGGAGGGCCGCCGCTGAGCAGTTCTTC. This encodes CASERASGRAAAEQFF.

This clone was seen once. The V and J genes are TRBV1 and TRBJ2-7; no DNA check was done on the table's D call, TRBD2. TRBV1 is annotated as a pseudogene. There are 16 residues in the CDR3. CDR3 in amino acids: CTRYGLPAGGPGEQYF. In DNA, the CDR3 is TGCACCAGATACGGGCTTCCAGCGGGGGGGCCGGGGGAGCAGTACTTC.